Many counts were recorded for the clone carrying this TCR beta chain. Its antigen is currently unknown. The CDR3 runs 12 residues. Germline lookup yields CDR1 MGHDK and CDR2 SYGVNS. The ends lost 9 bases at V and 8 bases at J; junction bases unmatched: 8. This sample is drawn from a study of CD8 T cells in ankylosing spondylitis. Study-level results: The authors reported significant enrichment of disease-linked clones in matched ankylosing spondylitis synovial fluid. Some of these motif variants have turned up before, in reports on reactive arthritis synovial fluid and blood. Ankylosing spondylitis blood appeared to carry a characteristic TCR beta motif of several highly homologous variants.

Quantitative 5'-RACE with molecular barcodes was used to make the TCR beta libraries. One entry per CDR3 protein, called by TCRdb with MiXCR from the 5' RACE reads. The sample has 150,000 to 200,000 distinct CDR3 sequences, 11% seen once. The clonotype comes from a male donor with ankylosing spondylitis or in good health (not recorded which). The chain links TRBV25-1 to TRBJ1-2; 8 bases fit TRBD1. Sample: blood, either unsorted or a sorted T cell fraction (not recorded which). In DNA, the CDR3 is TGTGCCAGGCCTGGACAGGGTATAGGCTACACCTTC. Translating it yields CARPGQGIGYTF.